This is a list of T cell receptor beta chains from one sample in a study of blood T cells in healthy people across ages. TCRdb passed the 5' RACE reads through MiXCR, listing each CDR3 protein once. The profile shows about 680,000 distinct CDR3 sequences, around 48% of them singletons. Sequences were obtained from blood. The receptors stem from a woman aged 55-70 years in good health. CDR3s include the opening cysteine and the closing phenylalanine or tryptophan. Each record gives: J gene, V gene, CDR3 protein.

j_gene: TRBJ2-5; v_gene: TRBV5-1; CDR3aa: CASSLAIGGGGQETQYF
j_gene: TRBJ2-1; v_gene: TRBV29-1; CDR3aa: CSVESGRRDEQFF
j_gene: TRBJ1-6; v_gene: TRBV20-1; CDR3aa: CSAPGSGDSPLHF
j_gene: TRBJ2-7; v_gene: TRBV6-2/TRBV6-3; CDR3aa: CASSLTGITYEQYF
j_gene: TRBJ2-6; v_gene: TRBV20-1; CDR3aa: CSATNSGANVLTF
j_gene: TRBJ2-3; v_gene: TRBV7-2; CDR3aa: CASSAPGLAGGTDTQYF
j_gene: TRBJ2-7; v_gene: TRBV20-1; CDR3aa: CSAEVDRSREQYF
j_gene: TRBJ2-7; v_gene: TRBV2; CDR3aa: CASSERGAGTSGSHYEQYF
j_gene: TRBJ2-5; v_gene: TRBV7-2; CDR3aa: CASSPSAGEPETQYF
j_gene: TRBJ2-1; v_gene: TRBV7-3; CDR3aa: CASSLTESNEQFF
j_gene: TRBJ2-5; v_gene: TRBV7-2; CDR3aa: CASSLDPIAGSETQYF
j_gene: TRBJ2-7; v_gene: TRBV20-1; CDR3aa: CSASSFPSYEQYF
j_gene: .; v_gene: TRBV5-6; CDR3aa: CASSSRPSTYEQYF
j_gene: TRBJ1-1; v_gene: TRBV20-1; CDR3aa: CSARSTGMNTEAFF
j_gene: TRBJ1-2; v_gene: TRBV20-1; CDR3aa: CSAITRQRPPGYTF
j_gene: TRBJ2-5; v_gene: TRBV29-1; CDR3aa: CSVEGGQETQYF
j_gene: TRBJ1-4; v_gene: TRBV12-3/TRBV12-4; CDR3aa: CASSRRGGNNEKLFF
j_gene: TRBJ2-3; v_gene: TRBV2; CDR3aa: CASTQDTDTQYF
j_gene: TRBJ2-1; v_gene: TRBV7-2; CDR3aa: CASSTGTGRSNGQFF
j_gene: TRBJ2-1; v_gene: TRBV20-1; CDR3aa: CRCSGRVFNEQFF
j_gene: .; v_gene: TRBV7-2; CDR3aa: CASSSTGLGGETQYF
j_gene: TRBJ1-2; v_gene: TRBV12-3/TRBV12-4; CDR3aa: CASRTTLYGYTF
j_gene: .; v_gene: TRBV27; CDR3aa: CASRISGSTSYNEQYF
j_gene: TRBJ2-3; v_gene: TRBV5-1; CDR3aa: CASSDYRASTDTQYF
j_gene: TRBJ2-4; v_gene: TRBV10-3; CDR3aa: CAISEGTSEAKNIQYF
j_gene: TRBJ2-3; v_gene: TRBV7-6; CDR3aa: CASSFPLAGASTDTQYF
j_gene: TRBJ2-1; v_gene: TRBV6-1; CDR3aa: CASSEVLAGGARNEQFF
j_gene: TRBJ2-3; v_gene: TRBV6-4; CDR3aa: CASSESESTDTQYF
j_gene: TRBJ2-5; v_gene: TRBV4-1; CDR3aa: CASSRSGIQETQYF
j_gene: TRBJ2-1; v_gene: TRBV20-1; CDR3aa: CSASSGIYNEQFF
j_gene: TRBJ2-1; v_gene: TRBV20-1; CDR3aa: CSAFAGYEQFF
j_gene: TRBJ2-2; v_gene: TRBV24-1; CDR3aa: CATSAPGQGVSFTGELFF
j_gene: .; v_gene: TRBV7-9; CDR3aa: CASSLVRQPYEQYF
j_gene: TRBJ2-5; v_gene: TRBV7-9; CDR3aa: CASSFRAGGPQETQYF
j_gene: TRBJ2-1; v_gene: TRBV25-1; CDR3aa: CASLRSGGDEQFF
j_gene: TRBJ2-7; v_gene: TRBV7-2; CDR3aa: CATRGTGDFFYEQYF
j_gene: TRBJ1-2; v_gene: TRBV5-4; CDR3aa: CASSLVGTSYGYTF
j_gene: TRBJ2-7; v_gene: TRBV10-3; CDR3aa: CAISERGVTYEQNF
j_gene: TRBJ2-4; v_gene: TRBV30; CDR3aa: CAANSGTSGNIQYF